This T cell receptor (beta chain) was identified in a study of T cells expressing NK-cell markers. About the research overall: It was from sorted CD3+CD56+NKG2C+, CD3+CD56+NKG2C- and CD3+CD56-NKG2C+ T cells that TCR beta repertoires came. Just one sequenced donor of eight was HCMV-seronegative, while seven were seropositive.

TCRdb re-called the 5' RACE reads; one entry per CDR3 protein, DNA not given. Recorded for this sample: some 460,000 distinct CDR3 sequences. Points on this clonotype: Its antigen is as yet unknown.

Study-level findings and limits: Among a few donors, these clonotypes also ranked first in the CD3+CD56-NKG2C+ fraction. Among CD8+ T cells from six donors, dominant NKG2C+ clonotypes accounted for about 1.0-7.0%.

This TCR derives from a woman in her 50s in good health. The specimen sequenced was blood T cells: a sorted CD56 or NKG2C T cell subset, CD4+ or CD8+ T cells, or bulk PBMC T cells (not recorded which).

CDR3 protein: CASSRRTSGASSCNEQFF. The rearrangement joins TRBV2 to TRBJ2-1; TCRdb's assignment of TRBD2 cannot be checked, as there is no DNA. This CDR3 has 18 residues. In germline, CDR1 is SNHLY, CDR2 FYNNEI. The variable domain in full, with the rest retrieved from reference TRBV2 and TRBJ2-1, is EPEVTQTPSHQVTQMGQEVILRCVPISNHLYFYWYRQILGQKVEFLVSFYNNEISEKSEIFDDQFSVERPDGSNFTLKIRSTKLEDSAMYFCASSRRTSGASSCNEQFFGPGTRLTVL.